A single sample gave rise to the 32 T cell receptor beta chains below, sequenced in a study of T cell repertoires in cytomegalovirus infection. TCRdb re-called the reads through MiXCR, storing one row per CDR3 protein. This sample carries approximately 470,000 distinct CDR3 sequences, under 45% of them seen once, and the ten largest clones take about 39%. These TCRs' antigens remain unknown. Sequences were derived from cultured PBMCs, sampled from culture after CMV antigen stimulation. Source of these receptors: a human donor in good health (CMV status not recorded). Some clones in this sample may be carry-over from other donors' samples.

The CDR3 here is CASSPRGATKDFTDTQYF. CDR3 nucleotides: TGTGCCAGCAGCCCCCGAGGGGCGACTAAAGATTTCACAGATACGCAGTATTTT. The chain recombines TRBV7-6 with TRBJ2-3; the D call may be TRBD1 or TRBD2 (5 bases each). The V and J ends lost 5 bases and 2 bases respectively, with 23 bases between them. In germline, CDR1 is SGHVS, CDR2 FNYEAQ. The CDR3 length is 18 residues.

This sequence joins TRBV12-3 or TRBV12-4 and TRBJ2-1; D gene unclear. The CDR3 spans 12 residues. V was shortened by 6 bases and J by 10 bases, with 13 bases between the two germline ends. CDR3 sequence reads: CASSSSLGEQFF. Written as DNA, the CDR3 is TGTGCCAGCAGCTCGAGTCTGGGAGAGCAGTTCTTC.

This chain links TRBV6-1 with TRBJ1-1; D is possibly TRBD1 (5 bases). This CDR3 has 15 amino acids. Looked up from germline, CDR1 is MNHNS and CDR2 is SASEGT. Trimming pared 6 bases from V and 5 bases from J, leaving 19 bases between. CDR3 DNA sequence: TGTGCCAGCAGAATACAGGATCACGGGGTGACTGAAGCTTTCTTT. Translated, it gives CASRIQDHGVTEAFF.

This clonotype was seen repeatedly, ten times or more. This chain uses TRBV19 with TRBJ1-2; the D is unclear. Trimming removed 4 bases at V and 4 bases at J, with 19 bases between. CDR1 and CDR2 (germline): LNHDA, SQIVND (reference sequence). There are 16 residues in the CDR3. CDR3 nucleotide sequence: TGTGCCAGTAGTAACCCTCCCGCGGCGCGCGGCTATGGCTACACCTTC. It is translated as CASSNPPAARGYGYTF.

The chain combines TRBV4-1 with TRBJ2-4, with 9 bases identical to TRBD1. The CDR3 is made up of 15 amino acids. With 3 bases clipped from V and 6 bases from J, the junction kept 6 bases outside the gene matches. CDR1 and CDR2 from the germline V gene are MGHRA and YSYEKL. The CDR3 DNA reads as TGCGCCAGCAGCCACCTTGGACAGGGGATAAACATTCAGTACTTC. Its translation is CASSHLGQGINIQYF.

This chain connects TRBV2 to TRBJ2-1; D not resolved. Germline CDR1 SNHLY, CDR2 FYNNEI. The CDR3 sequence is 8 residues long. V was cut by 3 bases and J by 12 bases, with 0 bases left in between. The CDR3 coding sequence is TGTGCCAGCAGTGAGCAGTTCTTC. It is translated as CASSEQFF.

The V gene is TRBV27, the J gene TRBJ2-1; possible D gene TRBD2, 7 bases. The germline V gene encodes CDR1 MNHEY and CDR2 SMNVEV (reference sequence). Trimming removed 8 bases at V and 9 bases at J, with 17 bases between. CDR3 size: 13 residues. The CDR3, as DNA: TGTGCCAGCGGTAGGTTGGGAGGGGGTGAGCAGTTCTTC. It specifies CASGRLGGGEQFF.

This clonotype was counted at least ten times. The chain uses TRBV7-8 and TRBJ1-1; D is uncertain. V was pared by 1 base and J by 1 base, with 7 bases between. Germline V gene sequence: CDR1 SGHVS, CDR2 FQNEAQ. CDR3 length: 14 residues. The CDR3 DNA reads TGTGCCAGCAGCTTAGGGCCAGCGAACACTGAAGCTTTCTTT. Protein product: CASSLGPANTEAFF.

The table lists this clonotype with a few counts. The rearrangement uses TRBV6-2 or TRBV6-3 and TRBJ1-1, with 8 positions matching TRBD1. The CDR3 extends over 15 amino acids. The germline CDR1 and CDR2 sequences are MNHEY and SVGEGT. V trimming: 7 bases; J trimming: 7 bases; junction bases outside the gene matches: 14. CDR3 nucleotides: TGTGCCAGCAAACCGCAGGGGGCGCGAGGGGGTGAAGCTTTCTTT. Protein: CASKPQGARGGEAFF.

The J gene is TRBJ1-5, the V gene TRBV6-6; tentatively, D is TRBD1 (5 bases). Germline CDR1 MNHNY, CDR2 SVGAGI (reference sequence). V lost 5 bases and J lost 2, with 19 bases in between. This CDR3 is built from 17 residues. CDR3 sequence (DNA): TGTGCCAGCAGTGACATCGCGCTCCGGGGCGGCAATCAGCCCCAGCATTTT. Translation gives CASSDIALRGGNQPQHF.

This clonotype appeared a few times. The rearrangement joins TRBV4-1 to TRBJ1-2, with 9 positions matching TRBD1. V dropped 4 bases and J dropped 6; count of bases not matched to a gene: 6. CDR1 is MGHRA and CDR2 is YSYEKL in the germline V gene. The CDR3 spans 14 residues. The CDR3 DNA reads TGCGCCAGCAGCCGGCCACAGGGGGCAGATGGCTACACCTTC. This encodes CASSRPQGADGYTF.

This clonotype was observed a few times. This chain joins TRBV11-2 and TRBJ2-1; D not resolved. V was cut by 4 bases and J by 7 bases, with 17 bases left in between. The germline V gene has CDR1 SGHAT and CDR2 FQNNGV. This CDR3 contains 15 residues. CDR3 sequence (DNA): TGTGCCAGCAGCTCAGATCGTTGGGCTGAAAATGAGCAGTTCTTC. Protein: CASSSDRWAENEQFF.

V usage is TRBV2 and J usage is TRBJ1-5; possibly TRBD1 for D (6 bases). Per the germline V gene, CDR1 is SNHLY and CDR2 is FYNNEI. This CDR3 has 14 amino acids. Deletions cut 11 bases from V and 7 bases from J, with 21 bases between. The chain's CDR3 is CASTSTGPRQPQHF. In DNA, the CDR3 is TGTGCCTCGACTTCTACAGGGCCGCGACAGCCCCAGCATTTT.

This chain uses TRBV11-2 with TRBJ2-4, with D possibly TRBD2 on 5 matching bases. V was clipped by 1 base and J by 1 base, with 17 bases between them. The CDR3 is 18 amino acids. The V gene's germline CDR1 is SGHAT and CDR2 FQNNGV. The CDR3 reads CASSLGKPSRVAKNIQYF. CDR3 coding DNA: TGTGCCAGCAGCTTAGGAAAGCCCTCGAGGGTGGCCAAAAACATTCAGTACTTC.

This clonotype has a single count. The rearrangement joins TRBV7-4 to TRBJ2-7, with TRBD2 as a possible D gene (5 bases). Germline V gives CDR1 SGHVT, CDR2 SQSDAQ. The V end lost 4 bases, the J end lost 7 bases, and 14 bases lay between the germline ends. The CDR3 length is 13 residues. The CDR3 DNA is TGTGCCAGCAGCTCCCCTGCGAGGGATGAGCAGTACTTC. Its protein is CASSSPARDEQYF.

The rearrangement uses TRBV7-2 and TRBJ2-1, with D perhaps assigned TRBD1 or TRBD2 (6 bases each). The CDR3 loop spans 12 amino acids. Trimming left V 5 bases short and J 12 bases short, with 14 bases between. Germline values: CDR1 SGHTA, CDR2 FQGNSA. The CDR3: CASSPKGDLQFF. CDR3 coding DNA: TGTGCCAGCAGCCCTAAGGGGGACTTGCAGTTCTTC.

The chain couples TRBV7-9 to TRBJ2-1; TRBD2 matches 8 bases. Germline CDR1 reads SEHNR; CDR2 reads FQNEAQ (reference sequence). This CDR3 region has 17 residues. V gave up 10 bases and J gave up 10 bases; unmatched junction bases: 24. As DNA, the CDR3 is TGTGCCATCCCCGGGAGGGTGCGGGGGAACAGCCTATCGGAGCAGTTCTTC. Protein product: CAIPGRVRGNSLSEQFF.

This clonotype was counted only a few times. The chain carries TRBV7-2 and TRBJ2-7, with 11 bases matching TRBD1. Germline V gene sequence: CDR1 SGHTA, CDR2 FQGNSA. The CDR3 is 16 residues long. Trimming cost V 0 bases and J 4 bases; bases outside gene matches: 5. The CDR3 sequence is CASSLARTGGGYEQYF. In DNA form, the CDR3 reads TGTGCCAGCAGCTTAGCCCGGACAGGGGGCGGGTACGAGCAGTACTTC.

V and J are TRBV27 and TRBJ2-2; 9 nucleotides agree with TRBD2. Germline loops: CDR1 MNHEY, CDR2 SMNVEV (reference sequence). V was clipped by 6 bases and J by 7 bases; unmatched bases: 12. This CDR3 region has 16 residues. In DNA, the CDR3 is TGTGCCAGCAGCCCGGGGCGGGGGGGCTTTAACGGGGAGCTGTTTTTT. This codes for CASSPGRGGFNGELFF.

The chain links TRBV12-3 or TRBV12-4 to TRBJ1-5; D call uncertain. This CDR3 contains 18 residues. Trimming removed 2 bases from V and 0 bases from J, with 17 bases in between. In nucleotides, the CDR3 is TGTGCCAGCAGTTTAATCTTGGCGCCGGGTTATAGCAATCAGCCCCAGCATTTT. Amino acid sequence: CASSLILAPGYSNQPQHF.

The gene calls are TRBV12-3 or TRBV12-4 and TRBJ2-2; 8 nucleotides agree with TRBD2. The length of the CDR3 is 17 residues. Germline trimming cut 5 bases from V and 6 bases from J; bases unmatched to any gene: 14. The CDR3 protein is CASSRIPGLVPPGELFF. The DNA for the CDR3 is TGTGCCAGCAGTCGGATCCCGGGACTAGTACCCCCCGGGGAGCTGTTTTTT.

This clonotype was counted a few times. The chain joins TRBV6-6 to TRBJ1-2, with 7 bases that match TRBD1. CDR3 size: 14 residues. V lost 7 bases to trimming and J lost 1 base; unmatched junction nucleotides: 6. Germline CDR1 is MNHNY and CDR2 is SVGAGI (reference sequence). The CDR3 nucleotides are TGTGCCAGCATGGTACAGGGGTTTAACTATGGCTACACCTTC. Its protein product is CASMVQGFNYGYTF.

The chain combines TRBV12-3 or TRBV12-4 with TRBJ1-2, with 8 bases identical to TRBD1. V dropped 3 bases and J dropped 4; count of bases not matched to a gene: 4. The CDR3 loop spans 14 amino acids. CDR3 sequence reads: CASSLTGAAYGYTF. CDR3 DNA: TGTGCCAGCAGTTTGACAGGGGCAGCCTATGGCTACACCTTC.

The chain couples TRBV20-1 to TRBJ2-5; unclear D gene. Trimming took 6 bases from V and 2 from J, leaving 16 bases between them. Germline V gives CDR1 DFQATT, CDR2 SNEGSKA (reference sequence). This CDR3 is 14 amino acids long. CDR3 amino acids: CSAYRALGQETQYF. CDR3 DNA: TGCAGTGCATACCGGGCCCTAGGTCAAGAGACCCAGTACTTC.

The chain recombines TRBV7-9 with TRBJ2-5; D not resolved. Trimming pared 5 bases from V and 2 bases from J, leaving 9 bases between. Looked up from germline, CDR1 is SEHNR and CDR2 is FQNEAQ (reference sequence). The CDR3 has 13 amino acids. CDR3: CASSRKVQETQYF. For the CDR3, the DNA is TGTGCCAGCAGCCGGAAGGTACAAGAGACCCAGTACTTC.

The chain is built from TRBV20-1 and TRBJ1-1; TRBD1 might be the D (6 bases). Trimming stripped 6 bases from V and 4 bases from J, with 15 bases between. The CDR3 has 13 amino acids. Germline V gives CDR1 DFQATT, CDR2 SNEGSKA (reference sequence). The CDR3 DNA is TGCAGTGCAAGGGGGGGGTTCATCACTGAAGCTTTCTTT. It codes for CSARGGFITEAFF.

The rearrangement joins TRBV11-2 to TRBJ2-7; 9 bases agree with TRBD2. Trimming removed 5 bases from V and 1 base from J; junction bases left unmatched: 9. CDR1 SGHAT and CDR2 FQNNGV come from the germline V gene. The CDR3 is 16 amino acids. The CDR3 sequence: CASSTQRGAPSYEQYF. The CDR3 nucleotides read TGTGCCAGCAGCACTCAGCGGGGGGCGCCTTCCTACGAGCAGTACTTC.

The CDR3: CATSRGAGGLGEQFF. CDR3 coding DNA: TGTGCCACCTCGAGGGGTGCGGGGGGGCTTGGTGAGCAGTTCTTC. This sequence joins TRBV6-5 and TRBJ2-1; TRBD2 matches 9 bases. Germline V gene sequence: CDR1 MNHEY, CDR2 SVGAGI. V shed 10 bases and J 9 bases; nucleotides not matched to a gene: 16. The CDR3 is 15 amino acids.

This clonotype was counted at least ten times. The rearrangement joins TRBV11-2 to TRBJ2-3; D call uncertain. Germline V gene data show CDR1 as SGHAT and CDR2 as FQNNGV. This CDR3 has 14 residues. V lost 4 bases and J 6 bases, leaving 14 bases between the germline ends. The CDR3 sequence is CASSSSPSWDTQYF. CDR3 sequence (DNA): TGTGCCAGCAGCTCGTCACCGTCATGGGATACGCAGTATTTT. Together with reference TRBV11-2 and TRBJ2-3, the CDR3 gives the full variable domain: EAGVAQSPRYKIIEKRQSVAFWCNPISGHATLYWYQQILGQGPKLLIQFQNNGVVDDSQLPKDRFSAERLKGVDSTLKIQPAKLEDSAVYLCASSSSPSWDTQYFGPGTRLTVL.

This clonotype was counted between two and nine times. The chain has TRBV7-2 and TRBJ1-2, with 8 bases lining up with TRBD1. V dropped 4 bases and J dropped 5; count of bases not matched to a gene: 9. CDR3 length: 15 amino acids. The germline V gene has CDR1 SGHTA and CDR2 FQGNSA. As DNA, the CDR3 is TGTGCCAGCAGCTCCGACAGGGGTGTTTGGTATGGCTACACCTTC. This codes for CASSSDRGVWYGYTF.

The table lists this clonotype with a few counts. The J gene is TRBJ2-7, the V gene TRBV12-3 or TRBV12-4, with D tentatively TRBD1 (5 bases). Trimming took 3 bases from V and 9 from J, leaving 12 bases between them. The CDR3 covers 12 residues. DNA for the CDR3: TGTGCCAGCAGTTTTCGACAGACCGGGCAGTACTTC. This gives the protein CASSFRQTGQYF.

This sequence joins TRBV7-8 and TRBJ2-7; D perhaps matches TRBD2 (5 bases). There are 14 residues in the CDR3. Germline V CDR1 and CDR2: SGHVS, FQNEAQ. Trimming shortened V by 0 bases and J by 6 bases, and 12 bases separated the two germline ends. CDR3 nucleotides: TGTGCCAGCAGCTTAGCAGATGGGAGACGCGAGCAGTACTTC. It codes for CASSLADGRREQYF.